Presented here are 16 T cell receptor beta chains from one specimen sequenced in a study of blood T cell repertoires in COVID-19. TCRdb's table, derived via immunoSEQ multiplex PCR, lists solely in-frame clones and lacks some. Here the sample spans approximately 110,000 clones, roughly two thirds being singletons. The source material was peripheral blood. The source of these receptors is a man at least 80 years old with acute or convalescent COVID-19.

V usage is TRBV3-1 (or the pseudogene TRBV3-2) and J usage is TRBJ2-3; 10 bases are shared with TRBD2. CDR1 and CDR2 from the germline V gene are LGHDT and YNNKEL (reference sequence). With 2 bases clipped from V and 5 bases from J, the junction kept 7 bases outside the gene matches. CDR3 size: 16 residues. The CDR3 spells CASSQLSRLAGDTQYF. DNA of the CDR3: TGTGCCAGCAGCCAACTCTCCCGACTAGCGGGAGATACGCAGTATTTT.

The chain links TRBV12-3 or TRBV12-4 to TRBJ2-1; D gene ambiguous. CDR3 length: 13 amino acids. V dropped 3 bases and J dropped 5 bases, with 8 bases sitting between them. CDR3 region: CASSFWQDNEQFF. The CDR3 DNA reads TGTGCCAGCAGTTTTTGGCAGGACAATGAGCAGTTCTTC.

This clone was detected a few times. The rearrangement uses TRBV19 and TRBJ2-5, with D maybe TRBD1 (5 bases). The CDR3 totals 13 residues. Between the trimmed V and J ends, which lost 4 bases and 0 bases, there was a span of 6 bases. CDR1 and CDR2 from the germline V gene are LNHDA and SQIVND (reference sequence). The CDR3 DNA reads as TGTGCCAGTAGTAAGGGGTACCAAGAGACCCAGTACTTC. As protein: CASSKGYQETQYF.

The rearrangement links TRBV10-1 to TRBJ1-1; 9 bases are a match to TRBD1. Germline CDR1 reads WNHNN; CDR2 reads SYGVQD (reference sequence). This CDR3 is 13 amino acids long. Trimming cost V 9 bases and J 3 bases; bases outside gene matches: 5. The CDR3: CASNRDRDTEAFF. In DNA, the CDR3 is TGCGCCAGTAACCGGGACAGGGACACTGAAGCTTTCTTT.

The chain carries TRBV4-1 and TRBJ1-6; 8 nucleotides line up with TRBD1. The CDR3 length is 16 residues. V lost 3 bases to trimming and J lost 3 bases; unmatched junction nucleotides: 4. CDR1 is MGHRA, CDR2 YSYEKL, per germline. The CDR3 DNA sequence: TGCGCCAGCAGCCACTCAGGGGGCGGCTATAATTCACCCCTCCACTTT. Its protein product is CASSHSGGGYNSPLHF.

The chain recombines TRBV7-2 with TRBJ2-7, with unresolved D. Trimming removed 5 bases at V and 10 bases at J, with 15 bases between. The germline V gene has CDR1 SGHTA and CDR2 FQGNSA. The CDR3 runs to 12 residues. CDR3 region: CASSRPPELQYF. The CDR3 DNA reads TGTGCCAGCAGCCGCCCCCCGGAGCTTCAGTACTTC.

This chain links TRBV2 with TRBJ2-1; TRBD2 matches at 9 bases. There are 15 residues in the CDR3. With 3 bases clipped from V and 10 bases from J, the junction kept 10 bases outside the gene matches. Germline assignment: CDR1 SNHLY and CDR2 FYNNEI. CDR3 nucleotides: TGTGCCAGCAGTGAGGTATGGGCTAGCGGGGCCGAGCAGTTCTTC. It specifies CASSEVWASGAEQFF.

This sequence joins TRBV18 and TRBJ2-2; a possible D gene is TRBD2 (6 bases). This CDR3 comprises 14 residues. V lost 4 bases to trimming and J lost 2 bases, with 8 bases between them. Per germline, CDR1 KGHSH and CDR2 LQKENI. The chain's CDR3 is CASSQGTNTGELFF. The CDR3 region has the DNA TGTGCCAGCTCACAGGGGACTAACACCGGGGAGCTGTTTTTT.

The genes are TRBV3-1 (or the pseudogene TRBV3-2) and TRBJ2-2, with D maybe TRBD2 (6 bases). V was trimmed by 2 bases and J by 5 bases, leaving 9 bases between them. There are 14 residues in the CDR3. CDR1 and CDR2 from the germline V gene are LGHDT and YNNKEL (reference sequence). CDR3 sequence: CASSQWRATGELFF. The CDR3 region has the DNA TGTGCCAGCAGCCAATGGAGGGCGACCGGGGAGCTGTTTTTT.

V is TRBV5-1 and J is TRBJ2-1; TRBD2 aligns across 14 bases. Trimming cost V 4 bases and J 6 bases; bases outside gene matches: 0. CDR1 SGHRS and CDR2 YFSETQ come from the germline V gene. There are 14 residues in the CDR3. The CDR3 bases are TGCGCCAGCAGCGGGACTAGCGGGAGCAATGAGCAGTTCTTC. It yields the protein CASSGTSGSNEQFF.

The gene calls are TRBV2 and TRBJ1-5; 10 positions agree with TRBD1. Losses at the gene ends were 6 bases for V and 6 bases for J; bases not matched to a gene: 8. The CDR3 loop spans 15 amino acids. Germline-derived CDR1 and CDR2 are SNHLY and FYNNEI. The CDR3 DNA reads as TGTGCCAGCAGCGGCAGGACAGGGGGTTTTCAGCCCCAGCATTTT. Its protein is CASSGRTGGFQPQHF.

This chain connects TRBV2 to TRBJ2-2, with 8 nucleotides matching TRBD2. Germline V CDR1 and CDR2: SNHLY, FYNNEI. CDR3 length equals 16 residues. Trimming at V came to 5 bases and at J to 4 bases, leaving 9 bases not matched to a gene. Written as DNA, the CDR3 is TGTGCCAGCAGTTTTAGTGCGGGAGGATCCACCGGGGAGCTGTTTTTT. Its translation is CASSFSAGGSTGELFF.

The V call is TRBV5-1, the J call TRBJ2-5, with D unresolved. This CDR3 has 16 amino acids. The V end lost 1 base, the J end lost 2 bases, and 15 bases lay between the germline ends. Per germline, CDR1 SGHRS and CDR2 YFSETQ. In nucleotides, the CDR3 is TGCGCCAGCAGCTTGACGGTCTCCGATTATCAAGAGACCCAGTACTTC. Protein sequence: CASSLTVSDYQETQYF.

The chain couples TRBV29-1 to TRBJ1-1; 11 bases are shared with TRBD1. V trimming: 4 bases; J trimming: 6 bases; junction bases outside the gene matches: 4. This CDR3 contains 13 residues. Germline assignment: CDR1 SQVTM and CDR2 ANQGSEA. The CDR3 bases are TGCAGCGTTGGGACAGGGGGCTTCGCTGAAGCTTTCTTT. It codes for CSVGTGGFAEAFF.

The CDR3 region is CASSRQGIGELFF. In nucleotides, the CDR3 is TGTGCCAGCAGCAGACAGGGGATCGGGGAGCTGTTTTTT. The chain couples TRBV7-2 to TRBJ2-2; 8 bases line up with TRBD1. The V gene's germline CDR1 is SGHTA and CDR2 FQGNSA. This CDR3 has 13 amino acids. V lost 5 bases to trimming and J lost 7 bases; unmatched junction nucleotides: 3.

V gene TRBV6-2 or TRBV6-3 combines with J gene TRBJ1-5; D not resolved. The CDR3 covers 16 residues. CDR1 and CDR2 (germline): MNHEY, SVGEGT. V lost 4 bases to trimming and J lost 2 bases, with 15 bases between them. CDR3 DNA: TGTGCCAGCAGTTCCTTTGGGAGACTGGGCAATCAGCCCCAGCATTTT. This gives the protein CASSSFGRLGNQPQHF.